The T cell receptor beta chain under discussion was sequenced for a study of T cell responses to AZD1222 COVID-19 vaccine (dated by TCRdb to the early 2020s). About the study as a whole: Because spike-specific TCR depth and breadth did not differ between the two schedules, AZD1222 recipients who got a second dose at roughly 4 weeks were pooled with those who got a second dose at roughly 12 weeks. TCR sequencing was performed for roughly 250 trial participants, of whom about 200 were given two doses of AZD1222 and 26 were given two doses of MenACWY control vaccine. Trial participants were enrolled by age into 18-55, 56-69 and 70-plus year subgroups, with roughly 160, 29 and 62 TCR-sequenced participants respectively.

Per the publication, the time point label means: baseline before first vaccination. The vaccinee samples were drawn from two UK trials, COV001 and COV002, one of which was a single-blind randomized controlled phase 2/3 trial testing AZD1222 (ChAdOx1 nCoV-19) in healthy adults. For TCRbeta chain sequencing, PBMC samples were collected from trial participants at day 0 and at day 28 after the second dose. The CDR3 regions of human TCRbeta chains were analyzed by immunosequencing. Under the source paper's analysis protocol: Repertoire TCRs were matched against a reference library of SARS-CoV-2-specific TCRs generated with the MIRA antigen-specificity platform. Breadth was defined as the fraction of unique TCRs that were SARS-CoV-2-associated. Depth was defined as the fraction of total T cells that were SARS-CoV-2-associated. Each spike-specific TCR was assigned to its reactive spike region and to a CD4 or CD8 class using the MIRA data. Log10-transformed breadth and depth values were compared by one-way ANOVA with Sidak's multiple comparisons tests. TCRdb took over this immuneACCESS table, retaining in-frame rearrangements with V and J assigned. Such tables are incomplete; in checked studies, under half of the missing clones stem from an unresolved V gene, and the remainder is unexplained. The V and J calls and clone size were taken over from that table, and D and trimming were inferred from the DNA. This sample gives tens of thousands of clones in total; 80% of them show up just once. Of the sample, 22% falls within the top ten clones.

Notes on this clone: The clone's antigen remains unknown. Within one base of it there is no much larger clone, and no base qualities were kept.

The CDR3 holds 14 amino acids from the cysteine to the phenylalanine. CDR3 DNA is the only sequence kept; it has 42 bases, read in frame from the first base. Trimming at the junction amounts to 2 bases on V and 4 bases on J, and the germline ends lie 11 bases apart. The germline V gene (reference sequence) gives CDR1 as MNHEY and CDR2 as SMNVEV. General conclusions and limits of the study: Because no day 14 peak-response samples were available, repertoires were characterized only after the peak T cell response. Conclusions about previously exposed vaccinees were limited because only six AZD1222 recipients were SARS-CoV-2 seropositive at baseline. The 56-69-year group was small, and its depth increase did not reach significance, likely because of low power. Vaccine-associated CD4 TCRs spanned the whole spike protein, with dominant responses in regions 160-218 and 743-854. Reportedly, close to half of the unique spike-specific TCRs recognized epitopes lying outside the regions that are mutated in the B.1.351 and B.1.1.7 variants. After two AZD1222 doses, both the breadth and the depth of spike-specific TCRs were significantly higher than at day 0 and than in MenACWY recipients. Most participants were white British and females outnumbered males, and the authors suggested that clonal diversity may have been underestimated.

This sample comprised peripheral blood, obtained on day 0 of AZD1222 vaccination. The chain links TRBV27 with TRBJ1-1; TRBD1 might be the D gene, on 5 matching bases. This receptor was taken from an adult in good health. This receptor has the CDR3 CASSLTRVATEAFF. In nucleotides, the sequence is TGTGCCAGCAGTTTAACCAGGGTGGCCACTGAAGCTTTCTTT.